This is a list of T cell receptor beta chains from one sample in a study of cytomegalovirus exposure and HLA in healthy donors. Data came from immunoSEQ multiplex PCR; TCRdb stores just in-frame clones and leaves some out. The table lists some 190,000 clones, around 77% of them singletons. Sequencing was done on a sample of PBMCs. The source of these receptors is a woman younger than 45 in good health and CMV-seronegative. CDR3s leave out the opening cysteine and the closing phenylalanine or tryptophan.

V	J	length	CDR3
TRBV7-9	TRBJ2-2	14	ASSKKGLTFTGELF
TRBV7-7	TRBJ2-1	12	ASSPGGAYNEQF
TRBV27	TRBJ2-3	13	ASSLGLAAPDTQY
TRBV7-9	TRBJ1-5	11	ASSLAGGGIQH
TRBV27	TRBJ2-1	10	ASMGGYNEQF
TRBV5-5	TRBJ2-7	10	ASSPRRDEQY
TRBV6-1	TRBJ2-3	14	ASSERGQGATDTQY
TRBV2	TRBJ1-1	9	ASSEGPQAF
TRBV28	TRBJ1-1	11	ATQGYMNTEAF
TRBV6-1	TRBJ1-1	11	ASSRVMNTEAF
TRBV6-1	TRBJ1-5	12	ASGGVYSNQPQH
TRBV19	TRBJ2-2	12	ASKLGTGMPELF
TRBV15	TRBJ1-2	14	ATSRDIKGQVYGYT
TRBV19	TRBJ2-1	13	ASTTTSGGVGEQF
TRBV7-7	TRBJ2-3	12	ASSLGLAEDTQY
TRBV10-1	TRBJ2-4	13	ASSEFRLAKNIQY
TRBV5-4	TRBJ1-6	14	ASSLDPVNPNSPLH
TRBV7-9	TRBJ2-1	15	ASGVQGTVVGYNEQF
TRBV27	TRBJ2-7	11	ASSLSAAYEQY
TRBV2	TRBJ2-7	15	ASRIRGTVGGGYEQY
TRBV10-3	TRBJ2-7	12	AISEGTNSYEQY
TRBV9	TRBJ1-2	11	ASSSDRDYGYT
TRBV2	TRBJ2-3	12	ASRTSGGSDTQY
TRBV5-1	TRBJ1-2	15	ASSLRAVGQGSYGYT
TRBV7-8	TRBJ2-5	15	ASSLKLSGGALETQY
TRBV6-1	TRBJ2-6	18	ASSGLMDPGALSGANVLT
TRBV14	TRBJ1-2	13	ASSQENRGNYGYT
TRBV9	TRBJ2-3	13	ASSLQGFRTDTQY